This TCR beta chain derives from a study of PD-1 blockade in classical Hodgkin lymphoma. The protocol was immunoSEQ multiplex PCR, while the TCRdb copy is restricted to in-frame clones and leaves out a portion. The repertoire holds some 84,000 clones, roughly nine tenths seen once, with 22% in the top ten. With 0 bases removed from V and 5 bases from J, the gap between germline ends came to 14 bases. The CDR3 contains 15 residues. Germline V lookup: CDR1 GTSNPN, CDR2 SVGIG (reference sequence). Each patient relapsed following autologous stem cell transplantation, and prior brentuximab vedotin exposure differed.

The chain links TRBV30 to TRBJ2-1; D gene unclear. The source material was peripheral blood mononuclear cells (PBMCs), sampled at baseline. The sequence was collected from a human donor with classical Hodgkin lymphoma. Written as DNA, the CDR3 is TGTGCCTGGAGTGTATACGGTTACATCAACAATGAGCAGTTCTTC. Translated: CAWSVYGYINNEQFF.